This T cell receptor beta chain was profiled in a study of T cells in women clearing cervical HPV infection. On the study more broadly: HLA type stays a possible confounder, typing being limited.

Repertoires were generated with immunoSEQ multiplex PCR, while TCRdb's copy carries only in-frame clones and drops some. The table for this sample gives tens of thousands of clones. Between the trimmed V and J ends, which lost 5 bases and 0 bases, there was a span of 8 bases. Germline V lookup: CDR1 MNHEY, CDR2 SVGEGT. CDR3 length: 15 residues. Notes on this clone: Read data end 3 residues before the CDR3 end; the end is taken from the germline J gene.

The clonotype originates from a woman aged 18 to 69 with a cervical HPV16 infection that either progressed to CIN3+ or cleared (not recorded which). The chain is built from TRBV6-2 or TRBV6-3 and TRBJ2-6, with D maybe TRBD1 (6 bases). The sample taken for sequencing was blood buffy coat. This chain's CDR3 is CASSQGFSGANVLTF. CDR3 DNA, as far as it was read: TGTGCCAGCAGTCAGGGGTTCTCTGGGGCCAACGTC.